This TCR beta chain is from a study of beta chain features in type 1 diabetes. This clone turned up a few times. Its antigen is unidentified. Germline CDR1 and CDR2: SEHNR and FQNEAQ (reference sequence). V dropped 2 bases and J dropped 1; count of bases not matched to a gene: 7. The CDR3 consists of 18 residues. General study results and limits: Shortening of TCRB CDR3s, moderate but significant, appeared in all four CD4+ subsets of Type 1 diabetes patients. Patients' naive, central memory and regulatory TCRB repertoires appeared more alike than those of healthy donors. VDJ junctions in type 1 diabetes patients carried more deletions and fewer insertions.

Sequencing targeted expressed TCRB transcripts, as all isolated RNA had been reverse transcribed. Sequenced naive, central memory and regulatory T cell samples produced an average of about 3.9 million reads. Some clones are missing from TCRdb's copy, which holds only in-frame ones; the method was immunoSEQ multiplex PCR. The repertoire has hundreds of thousands of clones, about a sixth of them found once; the top ten carry about 0.097%. This TCR derives from a man aged 18 to 35 in good health. The V gene is TRBV7-9, the J gene TRBJ2-2; TRBD2 agrees at 10 bases. Sequenced: naive CD4+ T cells from blood. The CDR3 spells CASSLPSGGLMNTGELFF. CDR3 DNA: TGTGCCAGCAGCTTACCTAGCGGGGGCCTTATGAACACCGGGGAGCTGTTTTTT. Supplemented by reference TRBV7-9 and TRBJ2-2, the full variable domain reads DTGVSQNPRHKITKRGQNVTFRCDPISEHNRLYWYRQTLGQGPEFLTYFQNEAQLEKSRLLSDRFSAERPKGSFSTLEIQRTEQGDSAMYLCASSLPSGGLMNTGELFFGEGSRLTVL.